These T cell receptor beta chains were read from a single sample in a study of T cells expressing NK-cell markers. TCRdb reanalyzed the 5' RACE reads, giving one entry per CDR3 protein sequence and no DNA. The sample table includes hundreds of thousands of distinct CDR3 sequences. Sample: blood T cells: a sorted CD56 or NKG2C T cell subset, CD4+ or CD8+ T cells, or bulk PBMC T cells (not recorded which). The receptors stem from a woman between 18 and 75 years old in good health. CDR3s include the opening cysteine and the closing phenylalanine or tryptophan.

CDR3 | J | length | V
CASSLRSFRGEKTYNEQFF | TRBJ2-1 | 19 | TRBV5-1
CASSTRTGSITGELFF | TRBJ2-2 | 16 | TRBV19
CASIRGHGANVLTF | TRBJ2-6 | 14 | TRBV30
CASSIVASGRAKVFF | TRBJ2-1 | 15 | TRBV19
CASSSQDSAKKAFF | TRBJ1-1 | 14 | TRBV7-9
CASRELATSNEQFF | TRBJ2-1 | 14 | TRBV5-1
CAVRRVANTEAFF | TRBJ1-1 | 13 | TRBV10-3
CSAKTSGRAQAGELFF | TRBJ2-2 | 16 | TRBV20-1
CSVAGLAARKSSYEQYF | TRBJ2-7 | 17 | TRBV29-1
CSGFGGRLGETQYF | TRBJ2-5 | 14 | TRBV20-1
CASSQGTGRAHSPLHF | TRBJ1-6 | 16 | TRBV4-3
CASSPGLAGEDTQYF | TRBJ2-3 | 15 | TRBV3-1
CASSLWDRLDNEQFF | TRBJ2-1 | 15 | TRBV5-1
CASSSWGSSYNEQFF | TRBJ2-1 | 15 | TRBV5-4
CAFGLAGGDTQYF | TRBJ2-3 | 13 | TRBV30
CASSTGTGGEQYF | TRBJ2-7 | 13 | TRBV27
CASSDNTEAFF | TRBJ1-1 | 11 | TRBV2
CASSHWTTLETNEKLFF | TRBJ1-4 | 17 | TRBV4-3
CASSLDYGNNQPQHF | TRBJ1-5 | 15 | TRBV5-5
CAWSTTNTGELFF | TRBJ2-2 | 13 | TRBV30
CASRKLAGEGNTEAFF | TRBJ1-1 | 16 | TRBV12-3/TRBV12-4
CASSLTSGLGTDTQYF | TRBJ2-3 | 16 | TRBV7-3
CASSLGHRGMNTEAFF | TRBJ1-1 | 16 | TRBV7-2
CASSFGRVSNQPQHF | TRBJ1-5 | 15 | TRBV6-2/TRBV6-3
CASTPPRPENKGDEQFF | TRBJ2-1 | 17 | TRBV12-3/TRBV12-4
CSAPSFKTGGNIQYF | TRBJ2-4 | 15 | TRBV20-1
CSASGSGNEQFF | TRBJ2-1 | 12 | TRBV20-1
CASSEGLAGPSTGELFF | TRBJ2-2 | 17 | TRBV7-2
CASSVELAGNNEQFF | TRBJ2-1 | 15 | TRBV9